These T cell receptor beta chains were read from a single sample in a study of OX40 agonist ivuxolimab in advanced cancers. Clones were sequenced by immunoSEQ multiplex PCR, and TCRdb holds only the in-frame ones, with some missing. Of 70,000 to 75,000 clones listed, roughly four fifths were seen once; the top ten hold 4.5% to 6%. Sequencing used CD4+ or CD8+ T cells sorted from blood, obtained in a trial of the OX40 agonist ivuxolimab. The receptor set was obtained from an adult with an advanced solid tumor such as melanoma, head and neck, liver or kidney cancer. Both conserved end residues are part of each CDR3. Each record gives: V gene, J gene, clone size, D gene, CDR3 protein, CDR3 DNA. A D gene is named only where the DNA matches it firmly. For some rows the clone size is stated as once, few or many, or as a class when expanded; others skip it.

TRBV7-6	TRBJ2-4	-	TRBD2	CASSRGLENIQYF	TGTGCCAGCAGTCGGGGACTAGAAAACATTCAGTACTTC
TRBV10-3	TRBJ2-3	-	-	CAISESDTDTQYF	TGTGCCATCAGTGAGTCCGACACAGATACGCAGTATTTT
TRBV5-1	TRBJ1-1	-	-	CASRDSGLNTEAFF	TGCGCCAGCAGGGACAGTGGACTGAACACTGAAGCTTTCTTT
TRBV27	TRBJ2-7	-	TRBD2	CASSQLAGGPYEQYF	TGTGCCAGCAGTCAACTAGCGGGAGGGCCTTACGAGCAGTACTTC
TRBV23-1	TRBJ1-4	-	-	CASSQNPGIPSRTPSTNEKLFF	TGCGCCAGCAGTCAAAATCCGGGGATTCCTTCTCGCACCCCCTCAACTAATGAAAAACTGTTTTTT
TRBV28	TRBJ2-1	few	-	CASSTIGQGHNEQFF	TGTGCCAGCAGTACGATAGGGCAGGGGCACAATGAGCAGTTCTTC
TRBV7-9	TRBJ2-2	-	TRBD2	CASSLGLASGELFF	TGTGCCAGCAGCTTGGGACTAGCGTCCGGGGAGCTGTTTTTT
TRBV27	TRBJ1-6	-	-	CASSLNANSPLHF	TGTGCCAGCAGTTTGAATGCGAATTCACCCCTCCACTTT
TRBV7-8	TRBJ2-7	once	TRBD1	CASSLNTDRDEQYF	TGTGCCAGCAGCTTAAATACGGACAGGGACGAGCAGTACTTC
TRBV28	TRBJ2-1	once	TRBD1	CASSPLLGQGVYNEQFF	TGTGCCAGCAGCCCCCTTTTGGGACAGGGGGTTTACAATGAGCAGTTCTTC
TRBV6-6	TRBJ2-7	-	-	CASSYSGQKPSYEQYF	TGTGCCAGCAGTTATTCCGGACAGAAGCCCTCCTACGAGCAGTACTTC
TRBV6-1	TRBJ1-4	-	TRBD1	CAVGTGPNEKLFF	TGTGCCGTTGGGACAGGGCCCAATGAAAAACTGTTTTTT
TRBV11-2	TRBJ2-1	few	-	CASSIRAGGGRGEQFF	TGTGCCAGCAGTATCAGGGCTGGGGGCGGGCGAGGTGAGCAGTTCTTC
TRBV18	TRBJ2-7	-	-	CASSPPAATYEQYF	TGTGCCAGCTCACCCCCGGCAGCTACCTACGAGCAGTACTTC
TRBV28	TRBJ2-2	-	-	CASSLPSRRNTGELFF	TGTGCCAGCAGTTTGCCCAGCCGTCGAAACACCGGGGAGCTGTTTTTT
TRBV2	TRBJ2-7	-	-	CASGRQGGGEQYF	TGTGCCAGCGGGAGACAGGGAGGTGGGGAGCAGTACTTC
TRBV19	TRBJ1-5	-	-	CASSSMGTNPNQPQHF	TGTGCCAGTAGTTCCATGGGTACCAACCCCAATCAGCCCCAGCATTTT
TRBV5-5	TRBJ1-2	-	TRBD1	CASSLFQGDYGYTF	TGTGCCAGCAGCTTGTTCCAGGGGGACTATGGCTACACCTTC
TRBV28	TRBJ1-5	-	-	CASSPVGAYSNQPQHF	TGTGCCAGCAGCCCCGTAGGAGCCTATAGCAATCAGCCCCAGCATTTT
TRBV7-9	TRBJ2-1	-	-	CASTLLGSQNEQFF	TGTGCCAGCACCTTATTGGGGTCCCAAAATGAGCAGTTCTTC
TRBV4-1	TRBJ2-1	few	TRBD2	CASSSPLAGGTRRRFF	TGCGCCAGCAGCTCGCCACTAGCGGGAGGCACCCGTCGGCGGTTCTTC
TRBV29-1	TRBJ2-7	-	-	CSVPPKRPGTIQSGYEQYF	TGCAGCGTTCCCCCAAAACGACCCGGGACCATTCAGAGTGGCTACGAGCAGTACTTC
TRBV6-5	TRBJ2-7	-	TRBD1	CASSKPGQTYEQYF	TGTGCCAGCTCAAAACCGGGACAGACCTACGAGCAGTACTTC
TRBV6-5	TRBJ1-3	-	TRBD1	CASSYSTGGRNTIYF	TGTGCCAGCAGTTACTCTACAGGGGGGCGAAACACCATATATTTT
TRBV27	TRBJ2-3	-	TRBD2	CASSLGLAGGRADTQYF	TGTGCCAGCAGTTTGGGACTAGCGGGGGGAAGGGCAGATACGCAGTATTTT
TRBV4-2	TRBJ2-2	once	TRBD1	CASSQDQQGKNTGELFF	TGTGCCAGCAGCCAAGATCAACAGGGGAAAAACACCGGGGAGCTGTTTTTT
TRBV6-5	TRBJ2-7	few	-	CASSRTLDSYEQYF	TGTGCCAGCAGTAGGACGCTCGACTCCTACGAGCAGTACTTC
TRBV19	TRBJ1-5	-	-	CASTSGAFGLGSNQPQHF	TGTGCCAGTACGTCAGGGGCGTTTGGGTTGGGTAGCAATCAGCCCCAGCATTTT
TRBV27	TRBJ1-4	-	TRBD1	CASSNWRGGLSNEKLFF	TGTGCCAGCAGCAACTGGAGAGGGGGCCTATCTAATGAAAAACTGTTTTTT
TRBV28	TRBJ1-2	-	-	CATTTLGANYGYTF	TGTGCCACGACAACCCTCGGGGCCAACTATGGCTACACCTTC
TRBV29-1	TRBJ1-4	-	-	CSAREGLGNEKLFF	TGCAGCGCCCGGGAGGGGCTGGGTAATGAAAAACTGTTTTTT
TRBV7-2	TRBJ2-6	-	TRBD1	CASSLRGDRPSGANVLTF	TGTGCCAGCAGCTTAAGGGGGGACAGGCCCTCTGGGGCCAACGTCCTGACTTTC
TRBV7-2	TRBJ2-3	-	-	CASSSTSADTQYF	TGTGCCAGCAGCTCGACTAGTGCAGATACGCAGTATTTT
TRBV19	TRBJ1-5	-	-	CASSILFGNQPQHF	TGTGCCAGTAGTATTCTTTTCGGCAATCAGCCCCAGCATTTT
TRBV6-6	TRBJ2-7	once	-	CASSYPDNSYEQYF	TGTGCCAGCAGTTACCCAGACAACTCGTACGAGCAGTACTTC
TRBV19	TRBJ2-5	-	-	CASTTGSQETQYF	TGTGCCAGTACCACAGGGTCCCAAGAGACCCAGTACTTC
TRBV5-1	TRBJ1-1	-	TRBD1	CASSIGTGHTEAFF	TGCGCCAGCAGCATAGGGACAGGGCACACTGAAGCTTTCTTT
TRBV7-9	TRBJ1-4	once	TRBD1	CASSKPGQGNEKLFF	TGTGCCAGCAGTAAGCCGGGACAGGGGAATGAAAAACTGTTTTTT
TRBV7-8	TRBJ2-3	-	TRBD1	CASSSIQGLLGDTQYF	TGTGCCAGCAGCAGTATACAGGGGCTACTGGGGGATACGCAGTATTTT
TRBV5-1	TRBJ2-6	once	-	CASSLGQPGANVLTF	TGCGCCAGCAGCTTGGGGCAGCCTGGGGCCAACGTCCTGACTTTC